The next 18 T cell receptor beta chains were all read from a single sample in a study of beta chain features in type 1 diabetes (dated by TCRdb to the late 2010s). The method was the immunoSEQ multiplex PCR assay. The entire amount of isolated RNA was reverse transcribed using the High Capacity cDNA Reverse Transcription Kit, so the sequenced TCRB transcripts were expressed ones. TCRdb obtained this table from immuneACCESS and retained in-frame rearrangements with V and J assigned. These tables miss some clones; where compared with another copy, unresolved V genes account for less than half of the shortfall, and the remainder is unexplained. This sample is represented by around 140,000 clones; roughly 10% of them were singletons. The ten most abundant clones make up around 0.7% of the sample. Antigens of these TCRs are unknown. General study outcomes and caveats: Type 1 diabetes patients showed a moderate but significant shortening of TCRB CDR3 length in all four CD4+ subsets.

The sample consisted of central memory CD4+ T cells from blood. The receptor source for this set is a man aged 25-40 years with type 1 diabetes.

This clone was found a few times. The J gene is TRBJ1-6, the V gene TRBV6-6, with D unresolved. V was shortened by 6 bases and J by 10 bases, with 13 bases between the two germline ends. Germline assignment: CDR1 MNHNY and CDR2 SVGAGI (reference sequence). CDR3 length: 13 amino acids. CDR3 coding DNA: TGTGCCAGCAGGGCCACGTTCAACTCACCCCTCCACTTT. It yields the protein CASRATFNSPLHF.

In its sample, this clone was seen a few times. The chain is built from TRBV6-5 and TRBJ1-1; D gene unclear. Germline CDR1 and CDR2: MNHEY and SVGAGI. V was pared by 0 bases and J by 1 base, with 3 bases between. This CDR3 region has 13 residues. The CDR3 loop is CASSYSRNTEAFF. CDR3 DNA: TGTGCCAGCAGTTACTCGCGGAACACTGAAGCTTTCTTT.

The chain is built from TRBV9 and TRBJ1-2, with a weak D call TRBD1 (5 bases). Per the germline V gene, CDR1 is SGDLS and CDR2 is YYNGEE. The germline V and J ends were trimmed by 3 bases and 7 bases, with 16 bases remaining between them. CDR3 size: 14 residues. The CDR3 nucleotides read TGTGCCAGCAGCGCCGGGGGGTCAAGGGGTGGCTACACCTTC. This gives the protein CASSAGGSRGGYTF.

The chain recombines TRBV5-4 with TRBJ2-2; maybe TRBD1 (6 bases). Germline CDR1 and CDR2: SGHNT and YYREEE (reference sequence). Trimming pared 2 bases from V and 6 bases from J, leaving 11 bases between. The CDR3 runs 14 residues. The CDR3 DNA sequence: TGTGCCAGCAGCTTCCCAGGGGTCCCCGGGGAGCTGTTTTTT. Protein: CASSFPGVPGELFF. Supplemented by reference TRBV5-4 and TRBJ2-2, the full variable domain reads ETGVTQSPTHLIKTRGQQVTLRCSSQSGHNTVSWYQQALGQGPQFIFQYYREEENGRGNFPPRFSGLQFPNYSSELNVNALELDDSALYLCASSFPGVPGELFFGEGSRLTVL.

J is TRBJ2-5 and V is TRBV28; 9 bases agree with TRBD1. V gave up 3 bases and J gave up 0 bases; unmatched junction bases: 2. Germline V CDR1 and CDR2: MDHEN, SYDVKM. This CDR3 region has 15 residues. The CDR3, as DNA: TGTGCCAGCAGTTTCGACAGGGGGTACCAAGAGACCCAGTACTTC. Amino acid sequence: CASSFDRGYQETQYF.

This chain's CDR3 is CASSIRDRGHTIYF. The CDR3 nucleotides are TGTGCCAGCAGCATCCGCGACAGGGGACACACCATATATTTT. The chain joins TRBV13 to TRBJ1-3; TRBD1 matches at 8 bases. Losses at the gene ends were 5 bases for V and 8 bases for J; bases not matched to a gene: 8. Germline values: CDR1 PRHDT, CDR2 FYEKMQ (reference sequence). The CDR3 consists of 14 residues.

The CDR3 reads CASSFGPKLAGYTF. DNA for the CDR3: TGTGCCAGCAGTTTTGGGCCGAAGCTGGCTGGCTACACCTTC. The V gene is TRBV28, the J gene TRBJ1-2; the D is unclear. Deletions cut 3 bases from V and 7 bases from J, with 15 bases between. The CDR3 covers 14 residues. Per the germline V gene, CDR1 is MDHEN and CDR2 is SYDVKM.

The genes are TRBV5-1 and TRBJ1-1; the D is unclear. The germline V and J ends were trimmed by 2 bases and 2 bases, with 7 bases remaining between them. Germline loops: CDR1 SGHRS, CDR2 YFSETQ. The CDR3 covers 13 residues. CDR3 amino acids: CASSFSGNTEAFF. CDR3 sequence (DNA): TGCGCCAGCAGCTTCTCGGGTAACACTGAAGCTTTCTTT.

This chain connects TRBV5-4 to TRBJ2-1, with TRBD2 matching 12 bases. This CDR3 contains 15 residues. CDR1 is SGHNT and CDR2 is YYREEE in the germline V gene (reference sequence). Trimming removed 4 bases from V and 5 bases from J; junction bases left unmatched: 4. This CDR3 is CASSTTSGGHNEQFF. In nucleotides, the CDR3 is TGTGCCAGCAGCACGACTAGCGGGGGCCACAATGAGCAGTTCTTC.

In this sample, this clone turned up many times. This chain uses TRBV5-4 with TRBJ2-7; the D gene is possibly TRBD2 (6 bases). The germline V gene encodes CDR1 SGHNT and CDR2 YYREEE (reference sequence). Trimming shortened V by 1 base and J by 2 bases, and 13 bases separated the two germline ends. The CDR3 spans 15 residues. The CDR3 region has the DNA TGTGCCAGCAGCTTGTCGGCGGGGAAAACCTACGAGCAGTACTTC. It is translated as CASSLSAGKTYEQYF.

The gene calls are TRBV4-3 and TRBJ2-1; 7 nucleotides line up with TRBD2. The CDR3 is 16 residues long. Germline V gene sequence: CDR1 LGHNA, CDR2 YSLEER. Trimming took 3 bases from V and 6 from J; bases not matched to a gene: 11. The CDR3, as DNA: TGCGCCAGCAGCCACGTAACGAGCGGGGCCCCCAATGAGCAGTTCTTC. Translating it yields CASSHVTSGAPNEQFF.

This clone showed up just a few times. The chain carries TRBV6-5 and TRBJ1-2; the D gene is possibly TRBD1 (5 bases). The length of the CDR3 is 11 residues. V lost 8 bases to trimming and J lost 5 bases, with 9 bases between them. Germline CDR1 and CDR2: MNHEY and SVGAGI. CDR3 residues: CASQGRYGYTF. The CDR3, as DNA: TGTGCCAGCCAGGGCCGTTATGGCTACACCTTC.

This clone was observed a few times. The chain links TRBV4-1 to TRBJ2-3, with D unclear. Germline V gene sequence: CDR1 MGHRA, CDR2 YSYEKL. The V end lost 1 base, the J end lost 2 bases, and 16 bases lay between the germline ends. This CDR3 is built from 17 residues. CDR3 sequence (DNA): TGCGCCAGCAGCCAAGTTGACTTAGGCCTAACCACAGATACGCAGTATTTT. This codes for CASSQVDLGLTTDTQYF.

This clone was seen more than once but under ten times. This chain links TRBV2 with TRBJ1-4; 7 bases agree with TRBD1. Germline-derived CDR1 and CDR2 are SNHLY and FYNNEI. CDR3 size: 12 residues. The junction had 3 bases not matched to a gene; V was cut back by 7 bases and J by 7 bases. The CDR3 nucleotides read TGTGCCAGCAAGAGGGACAGTGAAAAACTGTTTTTT. Translated: CASKRDSEKLFF.

The rearrangement uses TRBV6-1 and TRBJ1-5; no reliable D call. The CDR3 runs 16 residues. Germline V gene sequence: CDR1 MNHNS, CDR2 SASEGT. V was shortened by 4 bases and J by 0 bases, with 13 bases between the two germline ends. The CDR3 is CASSAPAGYSNQPQHF. The CDR3, as DNA: TGTGCCAGCAGTGCCCCTGCAGGCTATAGCAATCAGCCCCAGCATTTT.

The V call is TRBV9, the J call TRBJ2-1, with D unclear. Deletions cut 2 bases from V and 9 bases from J, with 9 bases between. Germline loops: CDR1 SGDLS, CDR2 YYNGEE. The CDR3 sequence is 12 residues long. The CDR3 loop reads CASSVSLSEQFF. The CDR3 bases are TGTGCCAGCAGCGTCTCCCTCAGTGAGCAGTTCTTC.

This clone was seen only a few times. The rearrangement uses TRBV27 and TRBJ2-7; 8 nucleotides match TRBD1. The CDR3 is made up of 13 amino acids. V lost 4 bases to trimming and J lost 6 bases; unmatched junction nucleotides: 5. Germline V gene data show CDR1 as MNHEY and CDR2 as SMNVEV (reference sequence). This chain's CDR3 is CASSSGQGGEQYF. Written as DNA, the CDR3 is TGTGCCAGCAGTTCTGGACAGGGAGGCGAGCAGTACTTC.

This clone was counted only a few times. The chain joins TRBV2 to TRBJ2-1; D is uncertain. Deletions cut 6 bases from V and 6 bases from J, with 18 bases between. Germline V lookup: CDR1 SNHLY, CDR2 FYNNEI. The CDR3 loop spans 15 amino acids. This CDR3 is CASSDSSSYPNEQFF. CDR3 nucleotides: TGTGCCAGCAGCGACTCTAGTAGTTATCCCAATGAGCAGTTCTTC.